One and the same sample provided the 17 T cell receptor beta chains below, sequenced in a study of Ad26.COV2.S vaccination and SARS-CoV-2 variants. Produced via immunoSEQ multiplex PCR; TCRdb's table is partial and in-frame only. The table records 380,000 or so clones, roughly 85% of them present only once. This sample's treatment: roughly 18 received Ad26.COV2.S at low or high dose, single or two shots; 5 received placebo; per-sample allocation not given. Samples came from day 63 after the first vaccine or placebo injection. This sample comprised peripheral blood, obtained in a trial of Ad26.COV2.S vaccine versus placebo. The receptors were gathered from a person aged 18 to 65 who received the Ad26.COV2.S COVID-19 vaccine or a placebo.

V gene TRBV5-4 combines with J gene TRBJ2-1, with 7 positions matching TRBD1. This CDR3 is built from 16 residues. V dropped 3 bases and J dropped 4; count of bases not matched to a gene: 10. Germline V gene data show CDR1 as SGHNT and CDR2 as YYREEE (reference sequence). The CDR3 DNA is TGTGCCAGCAGCTGGCACTCCGGGACAGCATACAATGAGCAGTTCTTC. It translates to CASSWHSGTAYNEQFF.

This clone showed up just once. The genes are TRBV19 and TRBJ1-1; no reliable D call. In germline, CDR1 is LNHDA, CDR2 SQIVND (reference sequence). V lost 9 bases to trimming and J lost 6 bases, with 11 bases between them. This CDR3 contains 11 residues. Here the CDR3 reads CASLDGPEAFF. In nucleotides, the CDR3 is TGTGCCAGCCTTGACGGACCTGAAGCTTTCTTT.

The V gene is TRBV7-9, the J gene TRBJ2-2; no reliable D call. The CDR3 has 12 residues. Germline lookup yields CDR1 SEHNR and CDR2 FQNEAQ (reference sequence). V lost 6 bases to trimming and J lost 7 bases, with 9 bases between them. CDR3 in amino acids: CASRRGGGELFF. DNA of the CDR3: TGTGCCAGCAGACGTGGCGGCGGGGAGCTGTTTTTT.

V and J are TRBV11-3 and TRBJ2-7; maybe TRBD1 (5 bases). This CDR3 comprises 14 residues. The germline V gene encodes CDR1 SGHNT and CDR2 YENEEA. V was clipped by 2 bases and J by 4 bases, with 12 bases between them. CDR3 DNA sequence: TGTGCCAGCAGCTTAAGCGACAGTTTTTACGAGCAGTACTTC. Amino acids: CASSLSDSFYEQYF.

V usage is TRBV6-2 or TRBV6-3 and J usage is TRBJ1-2; D gene unclear. V lost 6 bases to trimming and J lost 5 bases, with 7 bases between them. Germline V gene data show CDR1 as MNHEY and CDR2 as SVGEGT. The CDR3 runs to 11 residues. The CDR3 nucleotides are TGTGCCAGCAGCTCAGGTTATGGCTACACCTTC. Its protein product is CASSSGYGYTF.

The chain links TRBV7-9 to TRBJ2-1; D uncertain. This CDR3 region has 11 residues. With 5 bases removed from V and 6 bases from J, the gap between germline ends came to 5 bases. Germline V gives CDR1 SEHNR, CDR2 FQNEAQ (reference sequence). The CDR3 nucleotides read TGTGCCAGCAGCCCCGGCAATGAGCAGTTCTTC. Translating it yields CASSPGNEQFF.

The chain uses TRBV2 and TRBJ2-1; tentative D call: TRBD2 (6 bases). This CDR3 contains 12 residues. Germline CDR1 SNHLY, CDR2 FYNNEI. Trimming left V 7 bases short and J 8 bases short, with 12 bases between. CDR3 DNA: TGTGCCAGCATGCGGGGTTGGGATGAGCAGTTCTTC. It yields the protein CASMRGWDEQFF.

The chain carries TRBV7-9 and TRBJ2-7; 9 positions agree with TRBD1. CDR1 is SEHNR and CDR2 is FQNEAQ in the germline V gene (reference sequence). CDR3 size: 14 residues. Trimming removed 4 bases from V and 5 bases from J; junction bases left unmatched: 6. CDR3 protein: CASSSWTGDHEQYF. The DNA for the CDR3 is TGTGCCAGCAGCTCGTGGACAGGGGATCACGAGCAGTACTTC.

The chain links TRBV30 to TRBJ2-7; D unresolved. V dropped 4 bases and J dropped 6 bases, with 19 bases sitting between them. CDR1 GTSNPN and CDR2 SVGIG come from the germline V gene (reference sequence). The CDR3 totals 14 residues. The CDR3 is CAWTLGPPSSEQYF. CDR3 nucleotides: TGTGCCTGGACCCTGGGCCCCCCTTCCAGCGAGCAGTACTTC.

The genes are TRBV27 and TRBJ2-1; maybe TRBD2 (5 bases). CDR1 and CDR2 (germline): MNHEY, SMNVEV (reference sequence). V lost 1 base and J lost 8, with 18 bases in between. The CDR3 is made up of 16 amino acids. This chain's CDR3 is CASSLFRRLAGDEQFF. The CDR3 nucleotides read TGTGCCAGCAGTTTATTCCGTCGTCTAGCTGGGGATGAGCAGTTCTTC.

This chain uses TRBV5-4 with TRBJ1-4; D is ambiguous. CDR3 length: 13 residues. Germline CDR1 is SGHNT and CDR2 is YYREEE (reference sequence). The V end lost 2 bases, the J end lost 8 bases, and 10 bases lay between the germline ends. CDR3 residues: CASSFPAGEKLFF. The CDR3 DNA reads TGTGCCAGCAGCTTCCCGGCGGGCGAAAAACTGTTTTTT. Full variable domain (outside the CDR3, taken from reference TRBV5-4 and TRBJ1-4): ETGVTQSPTHLIKTRGQQVTLRCSSQSGHNTVSWYQQALGQGPQFIFQYYREEENGRGNFPPRFSGLQFPNYSSELNVNALELDDSALYLCASSFPAGEKLFFGSGTQLSVL.

V is TRBV5-6 and J is TRBJ2-1; TRBD2 matches at 9 bases. Germline-derived CDR1 and CDR2 are SGHDT and YYEEEE. The V segment lost 7 bases and the J segment 7 bases; nucleotides outside the gene matches: 9. The CDR3 consists of 14 residues. CDR3 coding DNA: TGTGCCAGCGTTAGAGCGGGGGGAGGGAATGAGCAGTTCTTC. It is translated as CASVRAGGGNEQFF.

J is TRBJ1-1 and V is TRBV28, with a possible D match to TRBD1 (6 bases). Germline V lookup: CDR1 MDHEN, CDR2 SYDVKM. The ends were cut back, 5 bases at V and 1 base at J, with 17 bases in the middle. The CDR3 sequence is 16 residues long. The CDR3 loop reads CASSPYSWDKNTEAFF. In DNA form, the CDR3 reads TGTGCCAGCAGTCCCTACAGTTGGGACAAGAACACTGAAGCTTTCTTT.

This clone was seen once. The V and J genes are TRBV2 and TRBJ2-1; weak D call: TRBD2 (6 bases). CDR3 length equals 14 residues. Per germline, CDR1 SNHLY and CDR2 FYNNEI. Trimming took off 6 bases at V and 9 bases at J, with 18 bases between the two ends. The DNA for the CDR3 is TGTGCCAGCAGGTGGACCGGGAGTGAGGGTGAGCAGTTCTTC. Its protein product is CASRWTGSEGEQFF.

The chain combines TRBV7-9 with TRBJ1-1, with D possibly TRBD1 on 5 matching bases. There are 14 residues in the CDR3. V gave up 1 base and J gave up 1 base, with 7 bases separating them. Germline CDR1 reads SEHNR; CDR2 reads FQNEAQ (reference sequence). This CDR3 is CASSLVRANTEAFF. The CDR3, as DNA: TGTGCCAGCAGCTTAGTCAGGGCGAACACTGAAGCTTTCTTT. Together with reference TRBV7-9 and TRBJ1-1, the CDR3 gives the full variable domain: DTGVSQNPRHKITKRGQNVTFRCDPISEHNRLYWYRQTLGQGPEFLTYFQNEAQLEKSRLLSDRFSAERPKGSFSTLEIQRTEQGDSAMYLCASSLVRANTEAFFGQGTRLTVV.

This chain links TRBV23-1 with TRBJ1-2, with D tentatively TRBD1 (5 bases). Being an ORF, TRBV23-1 has a function that is uncertain. This CDR3 is built from 17 residues. The V gene lost 0 bases and the J gene lost 3 bases, with 17 bases spanning the gap. The CDR3 reads CASSQSSFGQGHYGYTF. CDR3 DNA sequence: TGCGCCAGCAGTCAATCTTCTTTTGGGCAGGGACACTATGGCTACACCTTC.

The chain has TRBV3-1 (or the pseudogene TRBV3-2) and TRBJ2-7; the match to TRBD1 covers 8 bases. V lost 1 base, J lost 3 bases, and 17 bases stayed unmatched. CDR1 LGHDT and CDR2 YNNKEL come from the germline V gene (reference sequence). This CDR3 contains 19 residues. Here the CDR3 reads CASSQAMTGTGIVIYEQYF. The CDR3 nucleotides are TGTGCCAGCAGCCAAGCGATGACCGGGACAGGCATAGTCATCTACGAGCAGTACTTC.